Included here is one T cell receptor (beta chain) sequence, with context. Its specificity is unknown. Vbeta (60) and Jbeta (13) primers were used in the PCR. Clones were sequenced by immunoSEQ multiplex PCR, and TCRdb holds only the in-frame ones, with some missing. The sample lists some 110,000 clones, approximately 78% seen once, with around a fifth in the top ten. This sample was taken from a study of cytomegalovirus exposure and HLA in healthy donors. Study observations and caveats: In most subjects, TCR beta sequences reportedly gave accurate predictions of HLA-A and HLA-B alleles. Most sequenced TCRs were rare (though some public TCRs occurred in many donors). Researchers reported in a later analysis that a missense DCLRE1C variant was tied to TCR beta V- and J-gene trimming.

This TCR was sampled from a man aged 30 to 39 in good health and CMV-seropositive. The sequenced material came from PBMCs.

The CDR3 DNA sequence: TGTGCCAGCAGCCGGACAGGGAACACCGGGGAGCTGTTTTTT. Translating gives CASSRTGNTGELFF. The chain combines TRBV27 with TRBJ2-2, with TRBD1 matching over 7 bases. The CDR3 contains 14 residues. J was trimmed by 1 base and V by 6 bases; bases with no gene match: 2. CDR1 is MNHEY and CDR2 is SMNVEV in the germline V gene (reference sequence).